A selection of T cell receptor beta chains follows, all from one sample in a study of blood T cell repertoires in COVID-19. Here immunoSEQ multiplex PCR was the method, and the copy in TCRdb shows in-frame clones only, minus some. The sample lists about 98,000 clones; 86% were seen once. Sequenced: peripheral blood. Receptor source: a man aged 50 to 60 with acute or convalescent COVID-19. Both conserved end residues are part of each CDR3. The D gene is left open where the match is weak. Part of the rows lack a size; the others show once, few, many or a class for expanded clones.

cdr3_aa cdr3_nt j_call clone_size v_call d_call
CASSLKEAVADYLETQYF TGTGCCAGCAGCCTCAAAGAGGCGGTAGCGGATTACTTGGAGACCCAGTACTTC TRBJ2-5 NA TRBV4-2 NA
CASSPISTGLNTEAFF TGTGCCAGCTCACCAATAAGCACAGGCCTGAACACTGAAGCTTTCTTT TRBJ1-1 NA TRBV18 NA
CASSASGSSDTQYF TGTGCCAGTAGTGCTAGCGGGAGTTCAGATACGCAGTATTTT TRBJ2-3 NA TRBV19 TRBD2
CASSGTGGGYTF TGTGCCAGCAGTGGGACAGGCGGCGGCTACACCTTC TRBJ1-2 NA TRBV2 TRBD1
CASSLGNPLNQETQYF TGTGCCAGCAGCTTAGGTAATCCTCTTAACCAAGAGACCCAGTACTTC TRBJ2-5 many TRBV13 NA
CASSVDQNTEAFF TGTGCCAGCAGCGTAGATCAGAACACTGAAGCTTTCTTT TRBJ1-1 NA TRBV9 NA
CASSLAGDTGYEQYF TGTGCCAGCAGCTTAGCGGGAGACACGGGATACGAGCAGTACTTC TRBJ2-7 NA TRBV11-2 NA
CATSDLDSQYGYTF TGTGCCACCAGTGATTTAGACTCTCAATATGGCTACACCTTC TRBJ1-2 NA TRBV24-1 NA
CATSGVNRGLRGTEAFF TGTGCCACCAGCGGAGTCAACAGGGGGTTGAGAGGCACTGAAGCTTTCTTT TRBJ1-1 NA TRBV15 TRBD1
CASRVTSGGDSGEQYF TGTGCCAGCAGGGTAACAAGCGGAGGAGACTCTGGAGAGCAGTACTTC TRBJ2-7 NA TRBV6-6 NA
CASSPGLAGGNEQFF TGTGCCAGCTCCCCGGGACTAGCGGGAGGCAATGAGCAGTTCTTC TRBJ2-1 NA TRBV27 TRBD2
CASSLAGGWNEQFF TGCGCCAGCAGCTTGGCGGGAGGTTGGAATGAGCAGTTCTTC TRBJ2-1 NA TRBV5-1 TRBD2
CASSEGTVNYGYTF TGTGCCAGCAGCGAGGGGACTGTTAACTATGGCTACACCTTC TRBJ1-2 NA TRBV2 NA
CASSRGSQGAGELFF TGTGCCAGCAGCCGTGGGTCACAGGGGGCCGGGGAGCTGTTTTTT TRBJ2-2 NA TRBV7-6 TRBD1
CSVRREDLFGYTF TGCAGCGTTCGCAGGGAGGATCTCTTCGGCTACACCTTC TRBJ1-2 NA TRBV29-1 NA
CASSSGISGANVLTF TGTGCCAGCTCGTCGGGGATCTCTGGGGCCAACGTCCTGACTTTC TRBJ2-6 NA TRBV18 NA
CASSFQGSTYNEQFF TGTGCCAGCAGCTTCCAAGGGAGTACTTACAATGAGCAGTTCTTC TRBJ2-1 once TRBV5-8 NA
CASSLAVEETERNTEAFF TGCGCCAGCAGCTTGGCGGTCGAGGAGACTGAACGGAACACTGAAGCTTTCTTT TRBJ1-1 NA TRBV5-1 NA
CASSPQGTITGELFF TGTGCCAGCAGTCCCCAGGGGACTATCACCGGGGAGCTGTTTTTT TRBJ2-2 NA TRBV6-5 NA
CASSIVNEQFF TGTGCCAGTAGTATAGTAAATGAGCAGTTCTTC TRBJ2-1 NA TRBV19 NA
CASSLVQQNEQYF TGTGCCAGCAGCTTAGTACAGCAGAACGAGCAGTACTTC TRBJ2-7 NA TRBV7-2 NA
CASSWLAGATDTQYF TGTGCCAGTAGTTGGCTAGCGGGAGCCACAGATACGCAGTATTTT TRBJ2-3 NA TRBV19 TRBD2
CASSKGLAGNPPSSTDTQYF TGTGCCAGCAGCAAAGGACTAGCGGGAAACCCGCCTTCTAGCACAGATACGCAGTATTTT TRBJ2-3 NA TRBV3-1/TRBV3-2 TRBD2